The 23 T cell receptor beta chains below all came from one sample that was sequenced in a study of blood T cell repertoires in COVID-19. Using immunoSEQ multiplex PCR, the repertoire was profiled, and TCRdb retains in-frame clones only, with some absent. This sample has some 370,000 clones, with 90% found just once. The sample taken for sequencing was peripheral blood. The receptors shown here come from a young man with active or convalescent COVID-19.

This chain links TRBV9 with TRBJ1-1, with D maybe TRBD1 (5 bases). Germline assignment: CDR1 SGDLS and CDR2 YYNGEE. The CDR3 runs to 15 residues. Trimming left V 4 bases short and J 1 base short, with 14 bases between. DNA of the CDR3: TGTGCCAGCAGCACTAAGGACATCGGGAACACTGAAGCTTTCTTT. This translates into CASSTKDIGNTEAFF.

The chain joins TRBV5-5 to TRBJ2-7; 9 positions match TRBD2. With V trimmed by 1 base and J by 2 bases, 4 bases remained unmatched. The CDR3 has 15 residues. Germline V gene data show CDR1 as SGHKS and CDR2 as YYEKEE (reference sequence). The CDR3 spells CASSLLSSGAYEQYF. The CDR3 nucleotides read TGTGCCAGCAGCTTGCTGTCTAGCGGGGCCTACGAGCAGTACTTC.

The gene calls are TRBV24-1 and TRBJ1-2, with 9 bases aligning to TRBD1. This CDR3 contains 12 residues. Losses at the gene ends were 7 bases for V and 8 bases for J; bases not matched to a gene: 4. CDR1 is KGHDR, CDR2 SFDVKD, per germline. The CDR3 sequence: CATSSGQGGYTF. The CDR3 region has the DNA TGTGCCACCAGCTCCGGACAGGGGGGCTACACCTTC.

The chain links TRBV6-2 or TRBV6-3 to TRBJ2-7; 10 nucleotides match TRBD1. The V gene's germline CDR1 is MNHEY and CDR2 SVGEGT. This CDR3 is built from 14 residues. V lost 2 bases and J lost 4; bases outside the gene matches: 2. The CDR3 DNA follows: TGTGCCAGCAGTTACCGGACAGGGGGTTACGAGCAGTACTTC. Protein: CASSYRTGGYEQYF.

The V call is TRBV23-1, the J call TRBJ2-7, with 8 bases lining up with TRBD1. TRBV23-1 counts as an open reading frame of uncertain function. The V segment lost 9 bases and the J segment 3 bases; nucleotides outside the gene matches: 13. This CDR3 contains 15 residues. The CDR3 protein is CARDKTGTGFYEQYF. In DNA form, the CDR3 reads TGCGCCAGAGATAAAACCGGGACAGGCTTCTACGAGCAGTACTTC.

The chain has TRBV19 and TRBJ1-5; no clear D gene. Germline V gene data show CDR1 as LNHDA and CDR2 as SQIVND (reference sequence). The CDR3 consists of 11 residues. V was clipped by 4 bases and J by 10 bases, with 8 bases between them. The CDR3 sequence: CASSSAGPQHF. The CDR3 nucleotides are TGTGCCAGTAGTAGTGCGGGACCCCAGCATTTT.

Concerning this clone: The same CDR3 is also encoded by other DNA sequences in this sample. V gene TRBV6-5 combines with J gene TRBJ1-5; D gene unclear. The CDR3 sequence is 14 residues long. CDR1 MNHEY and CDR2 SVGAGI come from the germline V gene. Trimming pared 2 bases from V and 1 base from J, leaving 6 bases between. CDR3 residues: CASSYLPSNQPQHF. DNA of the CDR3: TGTGCCAGCAGTTACCTCCCCAGCAATCAGCCCCAGCATTTT.

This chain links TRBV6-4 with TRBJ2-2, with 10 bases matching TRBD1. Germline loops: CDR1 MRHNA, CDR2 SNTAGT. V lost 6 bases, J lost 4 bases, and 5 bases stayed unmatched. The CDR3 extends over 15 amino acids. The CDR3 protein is CASRGGQGITGELFF. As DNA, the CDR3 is TGTGCCAGCAGAGGGGGACAGGGGATCACCGGGGAGCTGTTTTTT.

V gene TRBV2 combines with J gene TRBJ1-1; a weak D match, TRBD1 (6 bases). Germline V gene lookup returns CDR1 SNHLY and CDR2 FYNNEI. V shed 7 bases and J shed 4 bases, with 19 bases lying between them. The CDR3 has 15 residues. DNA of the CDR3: TGTGCCAGCACTCTAACGGCGGGGGCAGTCACTGAAGCTTTCTTT. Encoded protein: CASTLTAGAVTEAFF. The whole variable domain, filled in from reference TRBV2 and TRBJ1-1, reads EPEVTQTPSHQVTQMGQEVILRCVPISNHLYFYWYRQILGQKVEFLVSFYNNEISEKSEIFDDQFSVERPDGSNFTLKIRSTKLEDSAMYFCASTLTAGAVTEAFFGQGTRLTVV.

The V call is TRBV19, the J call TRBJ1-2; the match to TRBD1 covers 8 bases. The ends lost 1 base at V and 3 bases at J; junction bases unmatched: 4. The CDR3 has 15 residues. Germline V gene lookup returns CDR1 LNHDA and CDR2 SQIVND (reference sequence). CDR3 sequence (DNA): TGTGCCAGTAGTATAGGGACAGGGCTGGACTATGGCTACACCTTC. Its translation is CASSIGTGLDYGYTF.

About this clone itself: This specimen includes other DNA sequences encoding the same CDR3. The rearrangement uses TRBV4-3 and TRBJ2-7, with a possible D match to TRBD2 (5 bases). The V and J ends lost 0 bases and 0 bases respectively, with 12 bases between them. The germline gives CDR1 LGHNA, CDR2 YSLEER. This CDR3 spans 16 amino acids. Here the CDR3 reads CASSQDLTGSSYEQYF. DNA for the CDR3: TGCGCCAGCAGCCAAGATCTCACGGGGAGCTCCTACGAGCAGTACTTC.

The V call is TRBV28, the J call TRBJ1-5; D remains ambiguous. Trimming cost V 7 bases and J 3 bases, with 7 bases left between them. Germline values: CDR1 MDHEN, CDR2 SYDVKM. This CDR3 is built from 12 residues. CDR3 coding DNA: TGTGCCAGCATGAGCATCAATCAGCCCCAGCATTTT. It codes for CASMSINQPQHF.

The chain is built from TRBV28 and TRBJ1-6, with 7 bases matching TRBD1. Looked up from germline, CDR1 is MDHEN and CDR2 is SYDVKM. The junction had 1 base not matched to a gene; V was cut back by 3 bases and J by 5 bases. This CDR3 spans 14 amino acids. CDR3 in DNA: TGTGCCAGCAGTTTGGGACAGCATAATTCACCCCTCCACTTT. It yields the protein CASSLGQHNSPLHF.

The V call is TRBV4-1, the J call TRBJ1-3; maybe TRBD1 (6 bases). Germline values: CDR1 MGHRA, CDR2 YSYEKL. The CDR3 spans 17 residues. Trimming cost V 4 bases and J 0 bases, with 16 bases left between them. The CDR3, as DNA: TGCGCCAGCAGCCGTCGGGACACCTTATCCTCTGGAAACACCATATATTTT. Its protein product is CASSRRDTLSSGNTIYF.

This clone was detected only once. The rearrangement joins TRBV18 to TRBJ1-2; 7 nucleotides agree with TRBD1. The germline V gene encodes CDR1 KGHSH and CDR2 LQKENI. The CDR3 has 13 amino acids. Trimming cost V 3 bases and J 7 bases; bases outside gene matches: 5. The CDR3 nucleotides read TGTGCCAGCTCACCCACAGGGGATACTGGCTACACCTTC. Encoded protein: CASSPTGDTGYTF.

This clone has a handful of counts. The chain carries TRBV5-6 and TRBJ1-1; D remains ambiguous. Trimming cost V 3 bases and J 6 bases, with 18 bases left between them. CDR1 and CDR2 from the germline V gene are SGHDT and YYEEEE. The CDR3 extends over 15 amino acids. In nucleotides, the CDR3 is TGTGCCAGCAGCTCCCTCGCGGATACGGGTGCTGAAGCTTTCTTT. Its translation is CASSSLADTGAEAFF.

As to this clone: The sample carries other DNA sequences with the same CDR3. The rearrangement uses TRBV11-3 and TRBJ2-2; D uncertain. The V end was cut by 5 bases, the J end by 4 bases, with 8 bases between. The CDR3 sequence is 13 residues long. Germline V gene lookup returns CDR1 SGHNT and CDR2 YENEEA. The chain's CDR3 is CASSPRGTGELFF. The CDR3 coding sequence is TGTGCCAGCAGCCCCAGAGGCACCGGGGAGCTGTTTTTT. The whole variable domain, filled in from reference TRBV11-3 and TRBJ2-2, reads EAGVVQSPRYKIIEKKQPVAFWCNPISGHNTLYWYLQNLGQGPELLIRYENEEAVDDSQLPKDRFSAERLKGVDSTLKIQPAELGDSAVYLCASSPRGTGELFFGEGSRLTVL.

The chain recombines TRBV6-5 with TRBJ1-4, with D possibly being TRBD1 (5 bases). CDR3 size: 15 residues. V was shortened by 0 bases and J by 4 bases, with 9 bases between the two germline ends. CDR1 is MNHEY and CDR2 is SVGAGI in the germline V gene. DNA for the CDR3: TGTGCCAGCAGTTACTCAGGCAGGGATAATGAAAAACTGTTTTTT. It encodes CASSYSGRDNEKLFF.

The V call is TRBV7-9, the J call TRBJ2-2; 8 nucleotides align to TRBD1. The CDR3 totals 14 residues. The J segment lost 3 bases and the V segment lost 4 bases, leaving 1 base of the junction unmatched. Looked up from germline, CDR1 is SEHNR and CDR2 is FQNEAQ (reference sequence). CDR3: CASSSDRDTGELFF. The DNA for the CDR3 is TGTGCCAGCAGCTCGGACAGGGACACCGGGGAGCTGTTTTTT.

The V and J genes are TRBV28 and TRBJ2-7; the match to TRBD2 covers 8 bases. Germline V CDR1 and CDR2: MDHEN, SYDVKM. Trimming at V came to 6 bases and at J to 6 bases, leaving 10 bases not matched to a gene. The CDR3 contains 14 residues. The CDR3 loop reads CASSPAGGSAEQYF. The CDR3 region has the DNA TGTGCCAGCAGCCCCGCGGGAGGCTCCGCCGAGCAGTACTTC.

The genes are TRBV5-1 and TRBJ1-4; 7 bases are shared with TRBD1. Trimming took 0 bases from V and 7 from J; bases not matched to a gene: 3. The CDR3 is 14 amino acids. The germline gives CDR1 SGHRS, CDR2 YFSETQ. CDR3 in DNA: TGCGCCAGCAGCTTGGGGGACAGCCTTGAAAAACTGTTTTTT. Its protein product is CASSLGDSLEKLFF.

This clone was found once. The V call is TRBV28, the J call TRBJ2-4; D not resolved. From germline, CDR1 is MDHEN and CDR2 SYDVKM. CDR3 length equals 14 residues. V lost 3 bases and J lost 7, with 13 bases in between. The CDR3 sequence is CASSFTLSRNIQYF. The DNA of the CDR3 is TGTGCCAGCAGTTTCACCCTCAGTCGCAACATTCAGTACTTC. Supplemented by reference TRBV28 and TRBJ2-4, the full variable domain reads DVKVTQSSRYLVKRTGEKVFLECVQDMDHENMFWYRQDPGLGLRLIYFSYDVKMKEKGDIPEGYSVSREKKERFSLILESASTNQTSMYLCASSFTLSRNIQYFGAGTRLSVL.

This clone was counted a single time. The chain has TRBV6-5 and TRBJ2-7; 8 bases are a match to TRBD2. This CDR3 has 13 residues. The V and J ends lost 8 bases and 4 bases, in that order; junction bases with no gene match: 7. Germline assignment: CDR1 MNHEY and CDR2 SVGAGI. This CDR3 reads CASLSGAPYEQYF. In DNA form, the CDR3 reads TGTGCCAGCCTTAGCGGGGCTCCATACGAGCAGTACTTC.